The entry below gives a single T cell receptor (beta chain) sequence along with its context. The antigen remains undetermined. This sample was included in a study of T-cell memory formation after mild COVID-19. Study summary: Clusters of TCRs were largely donor specific. Broader study findings: A balance of CD4 and CD8 characterized clones contracting day 15 to 85, whereas later expanders leaned CD4+. The appearance of some responding clones in pre-infection memory suggested that cross-reactive memory joined. The CD4+ clones that contracted clustered mainly within CM and EM, and the CD8+ clones concentrated in EMRA.

The V gene's germline CDR1 is MGHRA and CDR2 YSYEKL. The CDR3 contains 19 residues. The V and J ends lost 1 base and 4 bases, in that order; junction bases with no gene match: 7. TCRdb re-called the 5' RACE reads with MiXCR, one entry per CDR3 protein. There are roughly 300,000 distinct CDR3 sequences in the sample; 7.5% to 9.5% occur only once, and under 25% lies in the top ten. The clonotype was recovered from a man aged 18 to 29 who had mild COVID-19 (a few samples of this study predate the infection). Cell type and time point are not known. The sample taken for sequencing was PBMCs or a T cell subset sorted from them (not recorded which). This chain joins TRBV4-1 and TRBJ2-2; 15 bases map to TRBD2. The CDR3 protein is CASSQAGTSGGWVTGELFF. The CDR3 DNA follows: TGCGCCAGCAGCCAAGCCGGGACTAGCGGGGGGTGGGTCACCGGGGAGCTGTTTTTT.